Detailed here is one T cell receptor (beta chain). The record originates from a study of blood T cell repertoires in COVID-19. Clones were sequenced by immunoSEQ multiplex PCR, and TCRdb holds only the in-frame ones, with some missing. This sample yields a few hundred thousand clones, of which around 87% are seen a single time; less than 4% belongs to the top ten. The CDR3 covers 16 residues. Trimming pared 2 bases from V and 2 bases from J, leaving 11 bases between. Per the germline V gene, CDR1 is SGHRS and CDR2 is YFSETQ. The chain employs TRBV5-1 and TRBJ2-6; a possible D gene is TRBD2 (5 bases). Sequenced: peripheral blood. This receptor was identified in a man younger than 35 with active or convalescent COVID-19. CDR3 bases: TGCGCCAGCAGCTTAATCGCCGGGGCTGGGGCCAACGTCCTGACTTTC. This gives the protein CASSLIAGAGANVLTF.